The 7 T cell receptor beta chains presented below share a single source sample, sequenced in a study of T cells in Graves' hyperthyroidism and ophthalmopathy. RNA transcripts provided the source from which TCR beta CDR3 regions were amplified. The primer set for the first-round RT-PCR of the TCR CDR3 was HTBI. Each CDR3 protein gets one entry after TCRdb re-called the multiplex PCR reads with MiXCR. The table has more than 300,000 distinct CDR3 sequences, approximately 15% seen once. The specimen was blood. Every receptor here comes from a woman aged 25 to 45 with Graves' ophthalmopathy.

Concerning this clonotype: It may be a read error: a sequence one base away is much more abundant. The chain uses TRBV7-8 and TRBJ1-1, with D possibly being TRBD1 (5 bases). The CDR3 is 14 amino acids. V was cut by 5 bases and J by 4 bases, with 14 bases left in between. CDR1 is SGHVS, CDR2 FQNEAQ, per germline. CDR3 DNA sequence: TGTGCCAGCAGCCGTCGAACGGGGGGCACTGAAGCTTTCTTT. As protein: CASSRRTGGTEAFF.

This clonotype was found many times. The chain recombines TRBV11-2 with TRBJ1-3; D gene uncertain. Trimming took 9 bases from V and 0 from J, leaving 9 bases between them. Germline-derived CDR1 and CDR2 are SGHAT and FQNNGV. The CDR3 runs to 13 residues. CDR3 region: CASAPNSGNTIYF. In DNA form, the CDR3 reads TGTGCCAGTGCTCCTAACTCTGGAAACACCATATATTTT. The full variable domain, with the rest looked up from reference TRBV11-2 and TRBJ1-3, is EAGVAQSPRYKIIEKRQSVAFWCNPISGHATLYWYQQILGQGPKLLIQFQNNGVVDDSQLPKDRFSAERLKGVDSTLKIQPAKLEDSAVYLCASAPNSGNTIYFGEGSWLTVV.

This clonotype was counted ten times or more. This rearrangement joins TRBV4-2 to TRBJ2-3; 10 bases line up with TRBD2. CDR3 size: 19 residues. Germline V gene lookup returns CDR1 LGHNA and CDR2 YNFKEQ. Losses at the gene ends were 0 bases for V and 2 bases for J; bases not matched to a gene: 11. CDR3 nucleotides: TGTGCCAGCAGCCAAGATTCCTTTTTACTAGCGGGGACCACAGATACGCAGTATTTT. Translating gives CASSQDSFLLAGTTDTQYF.

J is TRBJ1-5 and V is TRBV3-1; D is undetermined. There are 15 residues in the CDR3. Per germline, CDR1 LGHDT and CDR2 YNNKEL (reference sequence). V lost 5 bases and J 7 bases, leaving 18 bases between the germline ends. As DNA, the CDR3 is TGTGCCAGCAGCTCGACGGCCGGGATTTCGCAGCCCCAGCATTTT. This gives the protein CASSSTAGISQPQHF.

There are a few counts of this clonotype. The chain recombines TRBV7-9 with TRBJ2-3; TRBD2 is a possible D gene (6 bases). V lost 5 bases to trimming and J lost 2 bases, with 17 bases between them. Per germline, CDR1 SEHNR and CDR2 FQNEAQ (reference sequence). The CDR3 sequence is 16 residues long. CDR3 amino acids: CASSHKTGGITDTQYF. The CDR3 nucleotides read TGTGCCAGCAGCCACAAAACCGGGGGAATCACAGATACGCAGTATTTT.

Ten or more counts support this clonotype. The chain's CDR3 is CASRLGGAPYNEQFF. The CDR3 DNA is TGTGCCAGCAGACTCGGGGGCGCGCCCTACAATGAGCAGTTCTTC. V usage is TRBV28 and J usage is TRBJ2-1; the D gene could be TRBD1 or TRBD2 (6 bases each). The CDR3 totals 15 residues. V was trimmed by 6 bases and J by 2 bases, leaving 14 bases between them. Per the germline V gene, CDR1 is MDHEN and CDR2 is SYDVKM.

This clonotype showed up many times. The CDR3 nucleotides are TGTGCCAGCAGTTTTTCCCCCGAGCAGTACTTC. This translates into CASSFSPEQYF. The chain employs TRBV28 and TRBJ2-7; no clear D. Germline V gives CDR1 MDHEN, CDR2 SYDVKM. This CDR3 contains 11 residues. Trimming cost V 3 bases and J 6 bases, with 6 bases left between them.